This T cell receptor (beta chain) was recovered during a study of T-cell reconstitution after alpha-beta-depleted transplantation in children. Unique molecular identifiers were incorporated during preparation of the TCRbeta library. TCRdb itself ran the PCR reads through MiXCR, one entry per CDR3 protein. There are nearly 550,000 distinct CDR3 sequences in the sample; around 18% occur only once, and approximately 3% lies in the top ten. The sequencing here drew on PBMCs from the stem cell graft donor, taken from the stem cell graft. This TCR was recovered from a human donor who donated a stem cell graft to a child with acute lymphoblastic leukemia.

CDR3: CASSPPIRGNEQFF. The CDR3 DNA follows: TGTGCCAGCTCACCCCCTATAAGAGGGAATGAGCAGTTCTTC. The rearrangement links TRBV18 to TRBJ2-1, with D possibly being TRBD2 (5 bases). V was shortened by 3 bases and J by 7 bases, with 13 bases between the two germline ends. The CDR3 extends over 14 amino acids. Germline lookup yields CDR1 KGHSH and CDR2 LQKENI.